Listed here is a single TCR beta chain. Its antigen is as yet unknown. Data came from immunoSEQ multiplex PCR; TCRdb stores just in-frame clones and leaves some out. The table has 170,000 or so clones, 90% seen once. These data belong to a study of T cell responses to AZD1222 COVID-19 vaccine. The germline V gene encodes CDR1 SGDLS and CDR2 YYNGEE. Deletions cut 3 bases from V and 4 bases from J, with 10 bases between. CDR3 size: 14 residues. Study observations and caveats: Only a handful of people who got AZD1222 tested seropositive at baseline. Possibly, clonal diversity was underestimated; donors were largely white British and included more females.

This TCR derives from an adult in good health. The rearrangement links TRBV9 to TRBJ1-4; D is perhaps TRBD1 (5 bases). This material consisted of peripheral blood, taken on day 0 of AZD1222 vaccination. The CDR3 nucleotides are TGTGCCAGCAGCGGCGGGGGAGATAATGAAAAACTGTTTTTT. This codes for CASSGGGDNEKLFF.